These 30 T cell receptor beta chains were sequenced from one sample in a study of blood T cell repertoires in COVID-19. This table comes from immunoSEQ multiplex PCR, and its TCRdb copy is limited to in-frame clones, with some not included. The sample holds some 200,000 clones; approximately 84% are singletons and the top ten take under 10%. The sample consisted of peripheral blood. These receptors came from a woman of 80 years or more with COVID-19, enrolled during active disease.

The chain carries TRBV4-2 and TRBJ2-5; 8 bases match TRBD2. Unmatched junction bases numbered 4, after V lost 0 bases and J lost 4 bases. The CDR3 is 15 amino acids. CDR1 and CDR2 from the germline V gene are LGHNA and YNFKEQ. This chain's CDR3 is CASSQDGAGGETQYF. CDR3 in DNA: TGTGCCAGCAGCCAAGACGGGGCGGGGGGAGAGACCCAGTACTTC.

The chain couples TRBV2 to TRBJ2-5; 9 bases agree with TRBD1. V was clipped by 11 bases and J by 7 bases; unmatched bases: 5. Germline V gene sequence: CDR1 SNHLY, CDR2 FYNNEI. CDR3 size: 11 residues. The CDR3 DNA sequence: TGTGCCGGACAGGGGTCTGGGACCCAGTACTTC. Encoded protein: CAGQGSGTQYF. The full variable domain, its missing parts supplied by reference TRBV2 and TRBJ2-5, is EPEVTQTPSHQVTQMGQEVILRCVPISNHLYFYWYRQILGQKVEFLVSFYNNEISEKSEIFDDQFSVERPDGSNFTLKIRSTKLEDSAMYFCAGQGSGTQYFGPGTRLLVL.

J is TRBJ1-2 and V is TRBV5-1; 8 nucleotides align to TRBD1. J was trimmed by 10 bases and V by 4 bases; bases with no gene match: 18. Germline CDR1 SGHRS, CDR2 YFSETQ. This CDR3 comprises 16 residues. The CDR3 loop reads CASSENTGTGVGDYTF. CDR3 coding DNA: TGCGCCAGCAGCGAAAACACCGGGACAGGAGTAGGGGACTACACCTTC.

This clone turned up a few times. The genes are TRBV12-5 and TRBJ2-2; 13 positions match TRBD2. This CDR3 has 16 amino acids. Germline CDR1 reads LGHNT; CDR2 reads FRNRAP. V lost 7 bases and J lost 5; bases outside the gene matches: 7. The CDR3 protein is CASALETSGRTGELFF. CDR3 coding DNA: TGTGCTAGTGCCCTGGAGACTAGCGGGAGGACCGGGGAGCTGTTTTTT.

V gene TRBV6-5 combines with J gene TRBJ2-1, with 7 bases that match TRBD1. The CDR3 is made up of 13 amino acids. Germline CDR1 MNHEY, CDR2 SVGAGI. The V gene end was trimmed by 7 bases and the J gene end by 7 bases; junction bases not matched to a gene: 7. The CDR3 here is CASTLQGMNEQFF. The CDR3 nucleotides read TGTGCCAGCACCCTACAGGGGATGAATGAGCAGTTCTTC.

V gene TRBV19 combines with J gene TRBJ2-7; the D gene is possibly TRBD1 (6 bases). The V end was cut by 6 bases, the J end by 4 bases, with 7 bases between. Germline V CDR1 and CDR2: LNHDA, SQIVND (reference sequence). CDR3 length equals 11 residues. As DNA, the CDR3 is TGTGCCAGTAGACAGGGTTACGAGCAGTACTTC. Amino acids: CASRQGYEQYF.

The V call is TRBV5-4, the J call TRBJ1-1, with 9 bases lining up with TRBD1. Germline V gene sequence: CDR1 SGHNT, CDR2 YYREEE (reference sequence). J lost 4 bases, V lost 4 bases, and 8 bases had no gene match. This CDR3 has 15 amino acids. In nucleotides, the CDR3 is TGTGCCAGCAGCCCGGACAGGGGAGTTGGCACTGAAGCTTTCTTT. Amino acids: CASSPDRGVGTEAFF.

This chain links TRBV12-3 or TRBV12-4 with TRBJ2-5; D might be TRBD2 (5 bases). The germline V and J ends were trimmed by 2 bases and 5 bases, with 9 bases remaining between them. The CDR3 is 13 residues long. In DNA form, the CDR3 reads TGTGCCAGCAGTTTACGGGGATGGGAGACCCAGTACTTC. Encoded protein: CASSLRGWETQYF.

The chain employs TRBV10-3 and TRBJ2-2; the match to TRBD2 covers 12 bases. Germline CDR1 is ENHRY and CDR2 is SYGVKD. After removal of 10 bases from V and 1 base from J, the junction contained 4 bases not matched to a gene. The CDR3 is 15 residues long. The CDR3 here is CASGTSGRNTGELFF. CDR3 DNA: TGTGCCAGCGGGACTAGCGGGCGGAACACCGGGGAGCTGTTTTTT.

The CDR3 here is CASSLRRNSHTGELFF. CDR3 sequence (DNA): TGTGCCAGCAGCTTACGCCGTAACTCACACACCGGGGAGCTGTTTTTT. This sequence joins TRBV7-9 and TRBJ2-2; D gene ambiguous. The CDR3 length is 16 residues. Trimming pared 2 bases from V and 3 bases from J, leaving 13 bases between. Germline V gives CDR1 SEHNR, CDR2 FQNEAQ (reference sequence).

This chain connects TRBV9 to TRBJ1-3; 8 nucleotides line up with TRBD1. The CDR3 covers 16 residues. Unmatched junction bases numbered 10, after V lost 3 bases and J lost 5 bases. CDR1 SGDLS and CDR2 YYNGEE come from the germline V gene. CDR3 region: CASSAFLDRGRNTIYF. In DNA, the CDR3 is TGTGCCAGCAGCGCGTTTCTTGACAGGGGTAGAAACACCATATATTTT.

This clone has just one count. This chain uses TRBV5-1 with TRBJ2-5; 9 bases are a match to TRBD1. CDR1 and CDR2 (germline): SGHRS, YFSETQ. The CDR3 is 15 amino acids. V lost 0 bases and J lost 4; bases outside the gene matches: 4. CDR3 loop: CASSLGDREGETQYF. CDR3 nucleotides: TGCGCCAGCAGCTTGGGGGACAGGGAAGGAGAGACCCAGTACTTC.

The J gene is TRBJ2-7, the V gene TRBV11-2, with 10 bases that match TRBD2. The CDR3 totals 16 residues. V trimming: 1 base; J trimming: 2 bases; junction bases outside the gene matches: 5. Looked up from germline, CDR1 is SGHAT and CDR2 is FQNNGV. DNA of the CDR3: TGTGCCAGCAGCTTAGGAGCTAGCGGGGGAACCTACGAGCAGTACTTC. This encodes CASSLGASGGTYEQYF. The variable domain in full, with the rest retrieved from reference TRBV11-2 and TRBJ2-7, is EAGVAQSPRYKIIEKRQSVAFWCNPISGHATLYWYQQILGQGPKLLIQFQNNGVVDDSQLPKDRFSAERLKGVDSTLKIQPAKLEDSAVYLCASSLGASGGTYEQYFGPGTRLTVT.

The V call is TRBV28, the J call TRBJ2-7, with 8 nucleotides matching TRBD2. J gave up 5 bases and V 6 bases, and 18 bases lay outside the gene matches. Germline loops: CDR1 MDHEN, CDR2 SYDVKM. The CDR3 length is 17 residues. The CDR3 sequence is CASSGAPGGEGSHEQYF. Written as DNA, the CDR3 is TGTGCCAGCAGCGGTGCCCCGGGGGGGGAGGGTTCCCACGAGCAGTACTTC.

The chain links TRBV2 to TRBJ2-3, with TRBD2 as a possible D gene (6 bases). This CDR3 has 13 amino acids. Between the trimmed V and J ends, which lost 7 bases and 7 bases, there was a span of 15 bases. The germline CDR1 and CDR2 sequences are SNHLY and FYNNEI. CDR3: CASTLARINTQYF. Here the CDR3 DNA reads TGTGCCAGCACGCTAGCGAGAATTAATACGCAGTATTTT. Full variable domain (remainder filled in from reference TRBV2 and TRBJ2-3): EPEVTQTPSHQVTQMGQEVILRCVPISNHLYFYWYRQILGQKVEFLVSFYNNEISEKSEIFDDQFSVERPDGSNFTLKIRSTKLEDSAMYFCASTLARINTQYFGPGTRLTVL.

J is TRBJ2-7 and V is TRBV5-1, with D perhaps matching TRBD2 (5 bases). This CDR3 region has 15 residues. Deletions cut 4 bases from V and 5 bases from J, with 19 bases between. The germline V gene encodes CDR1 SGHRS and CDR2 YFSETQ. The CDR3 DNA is TGCGCCAGCAGCCCACGTCCCCGGGGTCCGAACGAGCAGTACTTC. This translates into CASSPRPRGPNEQYF.

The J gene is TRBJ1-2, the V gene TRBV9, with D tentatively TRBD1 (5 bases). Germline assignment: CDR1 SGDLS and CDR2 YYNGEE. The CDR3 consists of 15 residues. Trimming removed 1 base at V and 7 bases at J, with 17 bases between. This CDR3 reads CASSVTEGMGGGYTF. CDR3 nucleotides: TGTGCCAGCAGCGTAACGGAGGGGATGGGGGGTGGCTACACCTTC.

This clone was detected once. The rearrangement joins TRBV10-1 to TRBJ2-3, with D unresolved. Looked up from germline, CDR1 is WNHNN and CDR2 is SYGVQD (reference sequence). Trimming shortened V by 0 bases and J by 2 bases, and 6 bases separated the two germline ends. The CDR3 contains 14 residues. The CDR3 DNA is TGCGCCAGCAGTGAGTCGGGCAACACAGATACGCAGTATTTT. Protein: CASSESGNTDTQYF.

In DNA, the CDR3 is TGTGCCATCAGTGAAAGGTGGGGACAGGGCTTTGCTAACTATGGCTACACCTTC. As protein: CAISERWGQGFANYGYTF. This rearrangement joins TRBV10-3 to TRBJ1-2; 9 bases fit TRBD1. This CDR3 has 18 amino acids. Germline V gene data show CDR1 as ENHRY and CDR2 as SYGVKD. The trim removed 3 bases at V and 0 bases at J, leaving 11 bases unmatched.

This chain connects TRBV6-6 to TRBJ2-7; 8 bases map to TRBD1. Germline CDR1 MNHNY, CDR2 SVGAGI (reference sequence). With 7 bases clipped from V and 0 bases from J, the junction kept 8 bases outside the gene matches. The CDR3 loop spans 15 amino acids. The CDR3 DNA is TGTGCCAGCATTTCAGGGGGCGCTGGCTCCTACGAGCAGTACTTC. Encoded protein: CASISGGAGSYEQYF.

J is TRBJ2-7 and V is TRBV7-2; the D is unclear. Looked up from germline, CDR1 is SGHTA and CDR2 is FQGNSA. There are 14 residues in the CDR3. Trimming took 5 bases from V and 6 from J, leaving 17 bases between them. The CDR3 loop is CASSLSIETGEQYF. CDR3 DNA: TGTGCCAGCAGCCTCAGTATCGAGACGGGCGAGCAGTACTTC.

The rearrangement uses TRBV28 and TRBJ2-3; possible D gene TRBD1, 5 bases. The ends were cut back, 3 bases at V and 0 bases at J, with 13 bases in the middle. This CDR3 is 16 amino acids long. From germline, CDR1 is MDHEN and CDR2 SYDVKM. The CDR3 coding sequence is TGTGCCAGCAGTTTCCAGGGTGGGTTGAGCACAGATACGCAGTATTTT. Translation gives CASSFQGGLSTDTQYF.

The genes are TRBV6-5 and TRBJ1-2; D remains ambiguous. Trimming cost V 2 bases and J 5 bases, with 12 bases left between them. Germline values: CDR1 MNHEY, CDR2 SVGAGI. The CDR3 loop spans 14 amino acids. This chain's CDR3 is CASSYQAVTYGYTF. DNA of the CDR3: TGTGCCAGCAGTTACCAGGCAGTCACTTATGGCTACACCTTC.

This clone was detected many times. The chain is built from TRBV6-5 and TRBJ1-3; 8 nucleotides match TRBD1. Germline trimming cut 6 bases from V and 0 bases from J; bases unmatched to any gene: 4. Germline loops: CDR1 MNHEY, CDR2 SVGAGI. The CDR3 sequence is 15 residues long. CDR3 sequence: CASSRGQGSGNTIYF. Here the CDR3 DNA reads TGTGCCAGCAGCCGTGGACAGGGCTCTGGAAACACCATATATTTT.

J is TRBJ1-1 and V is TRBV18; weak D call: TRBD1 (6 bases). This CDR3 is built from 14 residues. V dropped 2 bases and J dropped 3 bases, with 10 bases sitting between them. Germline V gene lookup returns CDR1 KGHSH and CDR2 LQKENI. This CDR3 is CASSPREGDTEAFF. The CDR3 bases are TGTGCCAGCTCACCAAGGGAGGGGGACACTGAAGCTTTCTTT.

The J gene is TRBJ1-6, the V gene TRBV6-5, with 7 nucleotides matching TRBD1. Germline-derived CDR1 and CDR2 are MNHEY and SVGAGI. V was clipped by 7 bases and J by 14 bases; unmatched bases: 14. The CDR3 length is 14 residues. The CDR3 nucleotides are TGTGCCAGCAACGCCGGGACAGCCGTCGCGACCCTCCACTTT. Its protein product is CASNAGTAVATLHF.

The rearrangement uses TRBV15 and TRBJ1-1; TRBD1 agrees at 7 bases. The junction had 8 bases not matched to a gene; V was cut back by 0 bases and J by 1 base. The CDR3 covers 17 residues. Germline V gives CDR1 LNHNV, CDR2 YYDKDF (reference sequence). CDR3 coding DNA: TGTGCCACCAGCAGAGACGGGACAGCCTTGAGGAACACTGAAGCTTTCTTT. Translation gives CATSRDGTALRNTEAFF.

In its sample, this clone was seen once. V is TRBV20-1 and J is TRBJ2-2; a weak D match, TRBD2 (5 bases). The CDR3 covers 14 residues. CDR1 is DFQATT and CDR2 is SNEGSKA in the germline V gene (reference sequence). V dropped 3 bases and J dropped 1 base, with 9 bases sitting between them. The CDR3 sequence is CSASGRGNTGELFF. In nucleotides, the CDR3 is TGCAGTGCTAGTGGTCGGGGGAACACCGGGGAGCTGTTTTTT.

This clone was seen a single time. The DNA of the CDR3 is TGTGCCAGCAGTAACAGGGTCAAAGGGGATTCACCCCTCCACTTT. Amino acid sequence: CASSNRVKGDSPLHF. The chain links TRBV7-9 to TRBJ1-6, with D possibly matching TRBD1 (6 bases). V lost 6 bases to trimming and J lost 8 bases, with 17 bases between them. The CDR3 is 15 residues long. CDR1 is SEHNR, CDR2 FQNEAQ, per germline (reference sequence).

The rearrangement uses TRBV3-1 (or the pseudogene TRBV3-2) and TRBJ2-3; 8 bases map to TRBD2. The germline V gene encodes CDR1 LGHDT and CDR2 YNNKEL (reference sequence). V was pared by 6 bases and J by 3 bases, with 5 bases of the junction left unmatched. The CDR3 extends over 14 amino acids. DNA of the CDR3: TGTGCCAGCAGTTGGACTAGCAGGACAGATACGCAGTATTTT. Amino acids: CASSWTSRTDTQYF.